Below are 15 T cell receptor beta chains sequenced from a single sample in a study of TIL therapy for anti-PD-1-resistant metastatic lung cancer. The time point: pre-treatment sample, taken before nivolumab and TIL therapy. This was the immunoSEQ v3 assay. Clones were read by immunoSEQ multiplex PCR, and TCRdb kept only the in-frame ones, dropping some. The sample shows just over 45,000 clones, approximately 79% of them seen only once. Sequencing was performed on blood, taken at baseline. The receptors were gathered from a man between 65 and 80 years old with non-small cell lung cancer.

This chain uses TRBV5-4 with TRBJ2-1; 7 nucleotides match TRBD1. Germline V lookup: CDR1 SGHNT, CDR2 YYREEE (reference sequence). The length of the CDR3 is 15 residues. J was trimmed by 4 bases and V by 4 bases; bases with no gene match: 8. The CDR3 DNA follows: TGTGCCAGCAGCATAGACAGGGTAACTTACAATGAGCAGTTCTTC. Translated: CASSIDRVTYNEQFF.

This chain joins TRBV2 and TRBJ1-4; D perhaps matches TRBD1 (6 bases). The CDR3 has 13 residues. V lost 9 bases to trimming and J lost 4 bases, with 12 bases between them. The germline V gene has CDR1 SNHLY and CDR2 FYNNEI. CDR3 nucleotide sequence: TGTGCCAGTTTTTTACAGGGTAATGAAAAACTGTTTTTT. Translating gives CASFLQGNEKLFF.

The chain uses TRBV28 and TRBJ1-2, with 8 bases lining up with TRBD1. Losses at the gene ends were 3 bases for V and 0 bases for J; bases not matched to a gene: 21. CDR3 size: 21 residues. Germline V gene data show CDR1 as MDHEN and CDR2 as SYDVKM. The CDR3 DNA reads TGTGCCAGCAGTTTTTGGGGAAGGGGACAGGCCCCCGCTGGGGCTAACTATGGCTACACCTTC. Protein product: CASSFWGRGQAPAGANYGYTF.

The rearrangement uses TRBV6-6 and TRBJ2-5; 8 nucleotides agree with TRBD1. CDR1 and CDR2 from the germline V gene are MNHNY and SVGAGI (reference sequence). J lost 4 bases, V lost 7 bases, and 8 bases had no gene match. The CDR3 contains 14 residues. In DNA form, the CDR3 reads TGTGCCAGCAAAGCCGGACAGGGTGGAGAGACCCAGTACTTC. This translates into CASKAGQGGETQYF.

This clone was recorded a few times. The rearrangement uses TRBV27 and TRBJ1-2; D is uncertain. CDR1 and CDR2 (germline): MNHEY, SMNVEV (reference sequence). The V gene lost 6 bases and the J gene lost 6 bases, with 8 bases spanning the gap. CDR3 size: 11 residues. Here the CDR3 DNA reads TGTGCCAGCAGGGACGGTCATGGCTACACCTTC. Translating gives CASRDGHGYTF.

The chain is built from TRBV12-2 and TRBJ2-7; the D segment call TRBD2 is taken from the table without a DNA check. TRBV12-2 is annotated as a pseudogene. There are 16 residues in the CDR3. CDR3 sequence reads: CASRLGGPTSFDEQYF. CDR3 in DNA: TGTGCAAGTCGCTTAGGAGGGCCAACTAGTTTCGACGAGCAGTACTTC.

This clone was observed a handful of times. This sequence joins TRBV5-1 and TRBJ2-1; 7 nucleotides line up with TRBD1. This CDR3 is built from 15 residues. The V gene's germline CDR1 is SGHRS and CDR2 YFSETQ. The ends lost 0 bases at V and 2 bases at J; junction bases unmatched: 2. Here the CDR3 DNA reads TGCGCCAGCAGCTTGGGGCAGGGGGCCTACAATGAGCAGTTCTTC. Translation gives CASSLGQGAYNEQFF.

This chain uses TRBV5-5 with TRBJ1-4, with a tentative D call TRBD1 (5 bases). The CDR3 totals 14 residues. Germline CDR1 reads SGHKS; CDR2 reads YYEKEE (reference sequence). The V gene lost 4 bases and the J gene lost 7 bases, with 14 bases spanning the gap. The CDR3 loop reads CASSRSGVGEKLFF. For the CDR3, the DNA is TGTGCCAGCAGCCGGTCGGGGGTCGGTGAAAAACTGTTTTTT.

The V call is TRBV7-2, the J call TRBJ2-7; 10 bases match TRBD1. With V trimmed by 6 bases and J by 6 bases, 8 bases remained unmatched. The CDR3 is made up of 14 amino acids. Germline CDR1 and CDR2: SGHTA and FQGNSA. The CDR3 DNA is TGTGCCAGCAGGCGACAGGGGGCGCCCCGCGAGCAGTACTTC. Translation gives CASRRQGAPREQYF.

Here the CDR3 DNA reads TGTGCCAGCAGCGTAGTGTCAAACACCGGGGAGCTGTTTTTT. This encodes CASSVVSNTGELFF. This chain uses TRBV9 with TRBJ2-2; D is uncertain. Looked up from germline, CDR1 is SGDLS and CDR2 is YYNGEE. CDR3 length: 14 residues. Deletions cut 0 bases from V and 2 bases from J, with 5 bases between.

The J gene is TRBJ2-2, the V gene TRBV7-2; D is possibly TRBD1 (6 bases). Trimming removed 2 bases from V and 7 bases from J, with 11 bases in between. The germline V gene encodes CDR1 SGHTA and CDR2 FQGNSA. The CDR3 contains 14 residues. The CDR3 here is CASSLIKGGGELFF. The CDR3 bases are TGTGCCAGCAGCTTAATTAAAGGGGGCGGGGAGCTGTTTTTT.

The V and J genes are TRBV28 and TRBJ2-7; 10 nucleotides line up with TRBD2. Trimming cost V 1 base and J 4 bases; bases outside gene matches: 10. In germline, CDR1 is MDHEN, CDR2 SYDVKM. This CDR3 has 17 amino acids. The CDR3 here is CASSLSWVAGGGYEQYF. CDR3 sequence (DNA): TGTGCCAGCAGTTTATCTTGGGTAGCGGGAGGTGGATACGAGCAGTACTTC.

This chain connects TRBV10-3 to TRBJ2-7; the match to TRBD1 covers 7 bases. The length of the CDR3 is 14 residues. The trim removed 7 bases at V and 3 bases at J, leaving 9 bases unmatched. From germline, CDR1 is ENHRY and CDR2 SYGVKD. The CDR3 nucleotides read TGTGCCATCACTTTCGACAGGGATGGCTACGAGCAGTACTTC. Amino acid sequence: CAITFDRDGYEQYF.

This chain links TRBV4-1 with TRBJ2-7, with TRBD1 as a possible D gene (5 bases). Germline CDR1 and CDR2: MGHRA and YSYEKL. This CDR3 is built from 17 residues. V was pared by 1 base and J by 5 bases, with 21 bases between. CDR3 bases: TGCGCCAGCAGCCAAGTGTCAGAACAGAAGGGGTATAACGAGCAGTACTTC. Residues: CASSQVSEQKGYNEQYF.

This clone was counted only a few times. This chain uses TRBV10-3 with TRBJ1-2, with TRBD1 identical over 7 bases. CDR1 is ENHRY and CDR2 is SYGVKD in the germline V gene. The CDR3 contains 16 residues. Trimming took 6 bases from V and 4 from J; bases not matched to a gene: 14. In nucleotides, the CDR3 is TGTGCCATCAGGAAGAATACAGGGGCTCAAACCTATGGCTACACCTTC. Residues: CAIRKNTGAQTYGYTF.